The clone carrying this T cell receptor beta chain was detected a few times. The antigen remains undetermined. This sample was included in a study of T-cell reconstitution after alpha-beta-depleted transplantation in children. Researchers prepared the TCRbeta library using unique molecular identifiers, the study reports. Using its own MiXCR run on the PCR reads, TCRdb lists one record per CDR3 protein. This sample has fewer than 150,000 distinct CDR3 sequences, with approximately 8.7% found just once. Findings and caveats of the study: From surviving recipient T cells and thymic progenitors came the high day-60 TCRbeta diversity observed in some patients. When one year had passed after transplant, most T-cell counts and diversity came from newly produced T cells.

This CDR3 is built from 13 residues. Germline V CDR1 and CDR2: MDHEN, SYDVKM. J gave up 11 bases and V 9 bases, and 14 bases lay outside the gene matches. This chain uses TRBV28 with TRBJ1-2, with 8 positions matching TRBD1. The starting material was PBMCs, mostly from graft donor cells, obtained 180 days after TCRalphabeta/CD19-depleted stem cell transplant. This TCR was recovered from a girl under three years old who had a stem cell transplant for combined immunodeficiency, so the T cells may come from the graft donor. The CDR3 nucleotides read TGTGCCAGAAGTCACCAGGGGGCGGGGGGATACACCTTC. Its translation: CARSHQGAGGYTF.